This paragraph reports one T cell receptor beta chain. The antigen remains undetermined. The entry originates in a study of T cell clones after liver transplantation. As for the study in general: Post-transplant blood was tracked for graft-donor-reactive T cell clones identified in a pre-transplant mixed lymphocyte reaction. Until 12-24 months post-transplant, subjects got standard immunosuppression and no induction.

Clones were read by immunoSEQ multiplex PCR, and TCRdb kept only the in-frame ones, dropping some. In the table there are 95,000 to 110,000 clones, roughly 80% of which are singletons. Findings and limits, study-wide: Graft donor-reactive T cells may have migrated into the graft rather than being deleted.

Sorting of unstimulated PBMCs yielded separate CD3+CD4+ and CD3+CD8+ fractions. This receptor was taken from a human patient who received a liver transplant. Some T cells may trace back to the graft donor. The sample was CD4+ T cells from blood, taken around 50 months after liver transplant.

CDR3 in amino acids: CASSFSLGDTQYF. CDR3 in DNA: TGTGCCAGCAGCTTTTCTCTGGGGGATACGCAGTATTTT. The chain carries TRBV7-3 and TRBJ2-3; D is uncertain. Germline-derived CDR1 and CDR2 are SGHTA and FQGTGA. The germline V and J ends were trimmed by 3 bases and 6 bases, with 10 bases remaining between them. CDR3 length: 13 amino acids. Looking up the rest from reference TRBV7-3 and TRBJ2-3 gives the full variable domain: GAGVSQTPSNKVTEKGKYVELRCDPISGHTALYWYRQSLGQGPEFLIYFQGTGAADDSGLPNDRFFAVRPEGSVSTLKIQRTERGDSAVYLCASSFSLGDTQYFGPGTRLTVL.